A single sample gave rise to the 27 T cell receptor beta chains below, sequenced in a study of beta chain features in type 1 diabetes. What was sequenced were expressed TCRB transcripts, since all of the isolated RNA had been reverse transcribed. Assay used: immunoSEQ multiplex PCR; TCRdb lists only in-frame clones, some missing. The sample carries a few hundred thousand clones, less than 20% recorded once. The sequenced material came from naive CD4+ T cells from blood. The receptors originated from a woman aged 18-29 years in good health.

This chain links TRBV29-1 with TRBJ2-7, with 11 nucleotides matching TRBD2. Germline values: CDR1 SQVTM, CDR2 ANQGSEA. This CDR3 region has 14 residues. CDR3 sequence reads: CSAASLAGAYEQYF. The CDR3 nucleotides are TGCAGTGCCGCCTCACTAGCGGGAGCCTACGAGCAGTACTTC.

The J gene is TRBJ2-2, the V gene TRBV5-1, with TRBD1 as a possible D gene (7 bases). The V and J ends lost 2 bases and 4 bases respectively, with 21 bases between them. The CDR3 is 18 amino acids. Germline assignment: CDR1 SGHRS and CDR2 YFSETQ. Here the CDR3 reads CASSFPGYVQGGTGELFF. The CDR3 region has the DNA TGCGCCAGCAGCTTCCCCGGCTATGTGCAGGGGGGCACCGGGGAGCTGTTTTTT.

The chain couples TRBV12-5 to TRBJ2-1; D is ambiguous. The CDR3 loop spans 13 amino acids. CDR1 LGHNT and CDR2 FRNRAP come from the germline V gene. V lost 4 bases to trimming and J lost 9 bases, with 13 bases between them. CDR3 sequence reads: CASGSPLGGEQFF. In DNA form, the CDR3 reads TGTGCTAGTGGTTCCCCCCTAGGTGGTGAGCAGTTCTTC. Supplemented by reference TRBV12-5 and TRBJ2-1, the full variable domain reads DARVTQTPRHKVTEMGQEVTMRCQPILGHNTVFWYRQTMMQGLELLAYFRNRAPLDDSGMPKDRFSAEMPDATLATLKIQPSEPRDSAVYFCASGSPLGGEQFFGPGTRLTVL.

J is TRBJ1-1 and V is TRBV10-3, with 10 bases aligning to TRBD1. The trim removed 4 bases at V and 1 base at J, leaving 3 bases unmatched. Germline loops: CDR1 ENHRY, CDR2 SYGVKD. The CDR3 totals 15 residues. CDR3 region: CAISARQGANTEAFF. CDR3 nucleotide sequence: TGTGCCATCAGTGCGAGACAGGGGGCGAACACTGAAGCTTTCTTT.

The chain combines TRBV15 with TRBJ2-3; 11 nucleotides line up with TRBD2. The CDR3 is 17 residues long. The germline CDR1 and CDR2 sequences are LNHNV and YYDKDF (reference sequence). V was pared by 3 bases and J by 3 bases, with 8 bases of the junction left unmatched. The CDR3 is CATSRRLTSGTTDTQYF. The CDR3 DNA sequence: TGTGCCACCAGCAGGCGGTTGACTAGCGGGACTACAGATACGCAGTATTTT.

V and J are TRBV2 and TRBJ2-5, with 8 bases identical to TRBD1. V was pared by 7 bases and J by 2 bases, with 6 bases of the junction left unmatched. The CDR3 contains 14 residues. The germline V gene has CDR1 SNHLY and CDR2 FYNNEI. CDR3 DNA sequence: TGTGCCAGCACCGCGGACAGGGAACAAGAGACCCAGTACTTC. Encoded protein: CASTADREQETQYF.

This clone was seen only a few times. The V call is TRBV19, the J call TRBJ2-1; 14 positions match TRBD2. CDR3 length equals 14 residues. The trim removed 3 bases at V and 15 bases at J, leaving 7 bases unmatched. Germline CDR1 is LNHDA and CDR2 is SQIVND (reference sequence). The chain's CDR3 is CASSMGTSGREWFF. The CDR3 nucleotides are TGTGCCAGTAGTATGGGGACTAGCGGGAGAGAATGGTTCTTC.

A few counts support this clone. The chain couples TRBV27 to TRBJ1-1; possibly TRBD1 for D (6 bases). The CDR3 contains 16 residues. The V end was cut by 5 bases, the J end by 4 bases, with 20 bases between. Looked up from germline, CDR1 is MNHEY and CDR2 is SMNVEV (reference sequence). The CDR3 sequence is CASSPKWGGQGTEAFF. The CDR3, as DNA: TGTGCCAGCAGTCCAAAGTGGGGGGGCCAGGGCACTGAAGCTTTCTTT.

CDR3 in DNA: TGCAGCGTTGTCAGGGGGCAATCCTACGAGCAGTACTTC. It specifies CSVVRGQSYEQYF. The V call is TRBV29-1, the J call TRBJ2-5; 8 nucleotides agree with TRBD1. The J call could be wrong; TRBJ2-7 is a better fit for the DNA end. The CDR3 covers 13 residues. The germline V gene has CDR1 SQVTM and CDR2 ANQGSEA.

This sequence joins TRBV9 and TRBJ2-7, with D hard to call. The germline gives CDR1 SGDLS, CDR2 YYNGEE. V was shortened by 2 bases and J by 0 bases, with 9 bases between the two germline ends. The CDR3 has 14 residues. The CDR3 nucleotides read TGTGCCAGCAGCGTCTCGGAGCTCTCCTACGAGCAGTACTTC. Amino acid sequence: CASSVSELSYEQYF.

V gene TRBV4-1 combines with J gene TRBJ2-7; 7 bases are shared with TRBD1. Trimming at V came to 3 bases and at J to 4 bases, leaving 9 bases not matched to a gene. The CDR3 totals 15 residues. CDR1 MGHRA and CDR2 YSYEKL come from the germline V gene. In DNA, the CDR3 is TGCGCCAGCAGCCACCTCGGGTGGGGACAGTACGAGCAGTACTTC. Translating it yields CASSHLGWGQYEQYF.

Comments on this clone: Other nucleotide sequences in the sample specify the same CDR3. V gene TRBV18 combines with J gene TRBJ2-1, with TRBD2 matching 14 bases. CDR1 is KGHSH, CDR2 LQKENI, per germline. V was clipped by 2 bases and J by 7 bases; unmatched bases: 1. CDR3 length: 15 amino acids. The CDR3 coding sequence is TGTGCCAGCTCACCAGGACTAGCGGGAGGTAATGAGCAGTTCTTC. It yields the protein CASSPGLAGGNEQFF.

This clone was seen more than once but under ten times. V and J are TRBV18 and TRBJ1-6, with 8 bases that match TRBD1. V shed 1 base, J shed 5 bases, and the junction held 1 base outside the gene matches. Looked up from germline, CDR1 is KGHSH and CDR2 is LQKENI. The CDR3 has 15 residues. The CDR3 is CASSPQTGDNSPLHF. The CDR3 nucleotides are TGTGCCAGCTCACCACAGACAGGGGATAATTCACCCCTCCACTTT.

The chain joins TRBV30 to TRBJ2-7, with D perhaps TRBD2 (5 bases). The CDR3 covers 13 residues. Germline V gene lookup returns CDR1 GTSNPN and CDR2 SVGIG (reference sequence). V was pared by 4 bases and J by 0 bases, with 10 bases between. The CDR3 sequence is CAWMSGSSYEQYF. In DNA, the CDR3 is TGTGCCTGGATGTCGGGGAGCTCCTACGAGCAGTACTTC. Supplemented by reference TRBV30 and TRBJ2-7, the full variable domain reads SQTIHQWPATLVQPVGSPLSLECTVEGTSNPNLYWYRQAAGRGLQLLFYSVGIGQISSEVPQNLSASRPQDRQFILSSKKLLLSDSGFYLCAWMSGSSYEQYFGPGTRLTVT.

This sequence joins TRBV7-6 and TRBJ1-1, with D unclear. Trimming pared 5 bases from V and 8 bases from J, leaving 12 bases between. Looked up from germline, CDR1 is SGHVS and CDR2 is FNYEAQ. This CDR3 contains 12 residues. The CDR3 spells CASSIPGGEAFF. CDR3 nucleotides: TGTGCCAGCAGCATCCCCGGCGGGGAAGCTTTCTTT.

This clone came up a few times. CDR3 bases: TGTGCCAGCAGTGAGAGGGCTGGAACTGAAGCTTTCTTT. Translation: CASSERAGTEAFF. The chain has TRBV2 and TRBJ1-1; no firm D call. With 3 bases removed from V and 5 bases from J, the gap between germline ends came to 10 bases. From germline, CDR1 is SNHLY and CDR2 FYNNEI. The CDR3 contains 13 residues. Based on the CDR3 plus reference TRBV2 and TRBJ1-1, the full variable domain is EPEVTQTPSHQVTQMGQEVILRCVPISNHLYFYWYRQILGQKVEFLVSFYNNEISEKSEIFDDQFSVERPDGSNFTLKIRSTKLEDSAMYFCASSERAGTEAFFGQGTRLTVV.

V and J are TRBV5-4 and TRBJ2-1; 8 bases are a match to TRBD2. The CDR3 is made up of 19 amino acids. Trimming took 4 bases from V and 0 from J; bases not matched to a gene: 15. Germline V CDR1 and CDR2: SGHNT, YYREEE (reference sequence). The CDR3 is CASSPPWAGGSSSYNEQFF. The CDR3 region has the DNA TGTGCCAGCAGCCCTCCATGGGCGGGAGGATCAAGCTCCTACAATGAGCAGTTCTTC. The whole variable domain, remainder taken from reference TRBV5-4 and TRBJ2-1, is ETGVTQSPTHLIKTRGQQVTLRCSSQSGHNTVSWYQQALGQGPQFIFQYYREEENGRGNFPPRFSGLQFPNYSSELNVNALELDDSALYLCASSPPWAGGSSSYNEQFFGPGTRLTVL.

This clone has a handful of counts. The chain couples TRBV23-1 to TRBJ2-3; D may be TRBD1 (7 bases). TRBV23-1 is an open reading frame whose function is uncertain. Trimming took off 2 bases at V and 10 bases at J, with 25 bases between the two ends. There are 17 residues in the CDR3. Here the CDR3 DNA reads TGCGCCAGCAGTCAACCGACAGGGAGGTGGTCCTACGTGCCGCAGTATTTT. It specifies CASSQPTGRWSYVPQYF.

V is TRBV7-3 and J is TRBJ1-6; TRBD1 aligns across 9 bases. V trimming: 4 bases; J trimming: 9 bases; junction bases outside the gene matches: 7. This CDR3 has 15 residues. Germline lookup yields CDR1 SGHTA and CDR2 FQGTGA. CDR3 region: CASSSSGTGSSPLHF. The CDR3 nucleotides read TGTGCCAGCAGCTCCTCCGGGACAGGGAGTTCACCCCTCCACTTT.

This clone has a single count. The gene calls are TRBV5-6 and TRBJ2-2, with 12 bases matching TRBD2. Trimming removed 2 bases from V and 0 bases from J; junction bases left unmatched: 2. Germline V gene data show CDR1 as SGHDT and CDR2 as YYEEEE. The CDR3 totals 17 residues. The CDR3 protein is CASSFGLAGTNTGELFF. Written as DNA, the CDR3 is TGTGCCAGCAGCTTTGGACTAGCGGGGACGAACACCGGGGAGCTGTTTTTT.

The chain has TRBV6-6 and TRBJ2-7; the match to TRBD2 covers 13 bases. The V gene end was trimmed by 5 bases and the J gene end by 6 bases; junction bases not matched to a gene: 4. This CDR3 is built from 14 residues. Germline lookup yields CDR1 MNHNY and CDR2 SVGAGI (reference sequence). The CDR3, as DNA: TGTGCCAGCAGTGCCGGGACTAGCGGGACCGAGCAGTACTTC. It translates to CASSAGTSGTEQYF.

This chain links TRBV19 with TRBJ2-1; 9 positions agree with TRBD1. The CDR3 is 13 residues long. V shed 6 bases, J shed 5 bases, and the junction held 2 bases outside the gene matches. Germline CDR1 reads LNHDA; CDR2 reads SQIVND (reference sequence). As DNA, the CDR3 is TGTGCCAGTAGCGGGACAGGGCACAATGAGCAGTTCTTC. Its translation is CASSGTGHNEQFF.

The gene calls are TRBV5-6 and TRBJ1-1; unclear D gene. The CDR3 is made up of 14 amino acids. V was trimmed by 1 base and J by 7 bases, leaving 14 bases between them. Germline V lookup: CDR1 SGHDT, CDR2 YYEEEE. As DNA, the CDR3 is TGTGCCAGCAGCTTGCGAGGGATCCTATTTGAAGCTTTCTTT. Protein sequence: CASSLRGILFEAFF.

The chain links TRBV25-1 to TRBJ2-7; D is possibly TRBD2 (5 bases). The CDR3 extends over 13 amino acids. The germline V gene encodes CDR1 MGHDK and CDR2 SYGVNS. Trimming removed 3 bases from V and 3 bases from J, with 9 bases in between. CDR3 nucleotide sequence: TGTGCCAGCAGTGATGGTCGGGGCTACGAGCAGTACTTC. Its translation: CASSDGRGYEQYF.

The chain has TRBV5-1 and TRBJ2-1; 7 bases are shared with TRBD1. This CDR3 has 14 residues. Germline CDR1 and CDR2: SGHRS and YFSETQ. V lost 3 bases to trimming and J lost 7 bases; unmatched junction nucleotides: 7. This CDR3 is CASSWVGQKNEQFF. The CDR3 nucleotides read TGCGCCAGCAGCTGGGTGGGACAGAAAAATGAGCAGTTCTTC. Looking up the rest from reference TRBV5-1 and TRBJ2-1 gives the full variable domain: KAGVTQTPRYLIKTRGQQVTLSCSPISGHRSVSWYQQTPGQGLQFLFEYFSETQRNKGNFPGRFSGRQFSNSRSEMNVSTLELGDSALYLCASSWVGQKNEQFFGPGTRLTVL.

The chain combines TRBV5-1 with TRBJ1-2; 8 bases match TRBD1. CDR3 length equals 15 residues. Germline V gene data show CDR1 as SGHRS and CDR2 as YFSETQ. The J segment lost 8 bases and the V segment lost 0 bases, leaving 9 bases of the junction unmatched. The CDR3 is CASSLVPGGAHGYTF. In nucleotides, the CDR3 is TGCGCCAGCAGCTTGGTACCAGGGGGCGCGCACGGCTACACCTTC.

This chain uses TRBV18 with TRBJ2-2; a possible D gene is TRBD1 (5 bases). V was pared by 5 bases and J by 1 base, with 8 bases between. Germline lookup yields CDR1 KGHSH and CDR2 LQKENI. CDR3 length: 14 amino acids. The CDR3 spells CASSTGQNTGELFF. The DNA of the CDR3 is TGTGCCAGCTCAACTGGACAGAACACCGGGGAGCTGTTTTTT.